This T cell receptor (beta chain) was found in a study of cytomegalovirus exposure and HLA in healthy donors. General study points: The majority of TCR sequences were rare, yet some public TCRs appeared in many donors.

With regard to this clone: What it binds is unknown.

The primer mix had 60 Vbeta and 13 Jbeta primers. Sequencing was performed with immunoSEQ multiplex PCR; in TCRdb, only in-frame clones are kept and a portion is missing. The profile covers roughly 86,000 clones, with 50% to 75% appearing a single time and about 3.8% taken by the ten largest. Germline-derived CDR1 and CDR2 are MGHRA and YSYEKL. The CDR3 extends over 15 amino acids. The V segment lost 4 bases and the J segment 7 bases; nucleotides outside the gene matches: 10. Sequencing used PBMCs. The TCR sequence derives from a man aged 25 to 40 in good health and CMV-seronegative. J is TRBJ2-1 and V is TRBV4-1; TRBD2 matches at 7 bases. The CDR3 here is CASSRAQRGGNEQFF. In nucleotides, the CDR3 is TGCGCCAGCAGCCGAGCCCAGCGGGGAGGAAATGAGCAGTTCTTC.